The clone carrying this TCR beta chain has a count of ten or more. The antigen is unknown. The record originates from a study of T cells in Graves' hyperthyroidism and ophthalmopathy. Overall study findings and caveats: Clonotypes that were expanded in thyroid above 0.001 mostly appeared in blood too. Ophthalmopathy was separated from stable hyperthyroidism by a 13 V-J model.

Amplification of TCR beta CDR3 regions was performed using RNA transcripts as template. The HTBI primer set drove a first-round RT-PCR of the TCR CDR3. TCRdb independently ran MiXCR on the multiplex PCR reads; one entry per CDR3 protein. The sample carries more than 500,000 distinct CDR3 sequences, 15% to 20% recorded once. Stable Graves' hyperthyroidism meant no ophthalmopathy progression within 18 months. The study excluded patients with uncontrolled infection, other autoimmune disease, pregnancy or lactation. The sequence came from a woman under 40 with Graves' hyperthyroidism. The specimen sequenced was blood.

The CDR3 coding sequence is TGTGCCAGCAGCTTAACGGGTGAAGAGCAGTTCTTC. Amino acid sequence: CASSLTGEEQFF. The genes are TRBV7-9 and TRBJ2-1; D remains unclear. The CDR3 runs 12 residues. V dropped 2 bases and J dropped 10 bases, with 9 bases sitting between them. Germline V gene data show CDR1 as SEHNR and CDR2 as FQNEAQ (reference sequence).